This T cell receptor (beta chain) derives from a study of identical twins. Study-wide findings and caveats: Weaker excess twin sharing was observed in beta out-of-frame sequences. Shared out-of-frame alpha sequences (those common to twins) showed excess low generation probability.

After removal of 1 base from V and 3 bases from J, the junction contained 5 bases not matched to a gene. Germline V gene lookup returns CDR1 MNHEY and CDR2 SMNVEV (reference sequence). The CDR3 is 17 amino acids. TCRdb re-analysed the 5' RACE reads in MiXCR, keeping a single row per CDR3 protein. The sample shows a few hundred thousand distinct CDR3 sequences, roughly 9% of them seen only once. This clonotype showed up just a few times. Antigen unknown. The sample also formed part of further work on yellow fever vaccine responses in identical twins.

The sequencing input was CD8+ T cells sorted from blood. This chain joins TRBV27 and TRBJ2-1, with 11 bases fitting TRBD1. This sequence originates from a young woman in good health. The CDR3 region is CASSLWPGQGGYNEQFF. The CDR3 DNA reads TGTGCCAGCAGTTTATGGCCGGGACAGGGGGGCTACAATGAGCAGTTCTTC.